This T cell receptor beta chain was sequenced in a study of Ad26.COV2.S vaccination and SARS-CoV-2 variants. In germline, CDR1 is LNHDA, CDR2 SQIVND (reference sequence). Trimming stripped 0 bases from V and 2 bases from J, with 7 bases between. This CDR3 comprises 15 residues. Profiled with immunoSEQ multiplex PCR; TCRdb holds only in-frame clones, not every one. The table has 350,000 to 400,000 clones, 70% to 90% seen once; the top ten hold around 3.4%. Treatment reported: some 20 received Ad26.COV2.S at low or high dose, single or two shots; roughly five received placebo; per-sample allocation not given. Sampling was done on day 63 after the first vaccine or placebo injection. Wuhan-strain SARS-CoV-2 spike was expressed by the Ad26 vector that made up the vaccine.

This receptor was identified in a person between 18 and 65 years old who received the Ad26.COV2.S COVID-19 vaccine or a placebo. J is TRBJ2-2 and V is TRBV19; D not resolved. The sample consisted of peripheral blood, taken in a trial of Ad26.COV2.S vaccine versus placebo. The CDR3 bases are TGTGCCAGTAGTATAGACGACGGAAACACCGGGGAGCTGTTTTTT. Translating gives CASSIDDGNTGELFF.